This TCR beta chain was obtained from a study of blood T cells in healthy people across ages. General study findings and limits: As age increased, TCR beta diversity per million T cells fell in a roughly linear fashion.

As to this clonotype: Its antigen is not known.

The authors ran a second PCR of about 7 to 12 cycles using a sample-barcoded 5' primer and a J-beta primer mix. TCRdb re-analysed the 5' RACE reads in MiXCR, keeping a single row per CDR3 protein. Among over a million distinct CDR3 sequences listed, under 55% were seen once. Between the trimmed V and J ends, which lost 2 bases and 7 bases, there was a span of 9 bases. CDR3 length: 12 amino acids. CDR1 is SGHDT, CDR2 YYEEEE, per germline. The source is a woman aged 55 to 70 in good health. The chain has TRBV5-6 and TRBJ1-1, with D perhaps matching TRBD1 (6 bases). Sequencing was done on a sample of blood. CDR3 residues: CASSFGTNEAFF. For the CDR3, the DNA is TGTGCCAGCAGCTTCGGGACAAATGAAGCTTTCTTT. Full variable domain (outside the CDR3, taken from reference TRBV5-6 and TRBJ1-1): DAGVTQSPTHLIKTRGQQVTLRCSPKSGHDTVSWYQQALGQGPQFIFQYYEEEERQRGNFPDRFSGHQFPNYSSELNVNALLLGDSALYLCASSFGTNEAFFGQGTRLTVV.